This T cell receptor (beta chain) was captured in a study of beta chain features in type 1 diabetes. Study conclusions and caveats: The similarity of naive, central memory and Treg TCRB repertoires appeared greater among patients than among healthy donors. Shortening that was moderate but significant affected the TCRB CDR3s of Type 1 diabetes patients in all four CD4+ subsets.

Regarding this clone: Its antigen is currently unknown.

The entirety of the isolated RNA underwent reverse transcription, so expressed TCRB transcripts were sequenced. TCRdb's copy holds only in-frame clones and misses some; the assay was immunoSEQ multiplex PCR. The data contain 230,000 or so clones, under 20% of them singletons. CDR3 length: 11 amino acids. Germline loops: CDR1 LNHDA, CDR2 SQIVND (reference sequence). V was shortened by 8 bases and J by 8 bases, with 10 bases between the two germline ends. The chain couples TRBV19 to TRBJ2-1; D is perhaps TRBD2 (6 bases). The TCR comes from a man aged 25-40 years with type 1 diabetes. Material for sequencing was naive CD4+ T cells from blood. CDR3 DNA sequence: TGTGCCAGTCGGGACTTCGATGAGCAGTTCTTC. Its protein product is CASRDFDEQFF.